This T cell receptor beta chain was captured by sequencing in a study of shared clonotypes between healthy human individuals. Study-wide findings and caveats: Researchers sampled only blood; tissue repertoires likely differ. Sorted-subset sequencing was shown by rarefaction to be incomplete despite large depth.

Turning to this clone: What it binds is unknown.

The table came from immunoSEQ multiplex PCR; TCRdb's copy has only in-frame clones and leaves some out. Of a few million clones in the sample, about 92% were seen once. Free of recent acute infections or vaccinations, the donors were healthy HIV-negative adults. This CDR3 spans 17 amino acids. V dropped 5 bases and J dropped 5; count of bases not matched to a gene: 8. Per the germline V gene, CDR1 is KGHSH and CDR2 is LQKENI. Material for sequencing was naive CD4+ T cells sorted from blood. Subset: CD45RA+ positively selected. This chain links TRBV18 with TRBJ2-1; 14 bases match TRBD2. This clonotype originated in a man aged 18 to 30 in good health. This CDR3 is CASSSPGLAGANNEQFF. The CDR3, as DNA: TGTGCCAGCTCATCCCCGGGACTAGCGGGAGCAAACAATGAGCAGTTCTTC.